This T cell receptor beta chain was captured by sequencing in a study of blood T cell repertoires in COVID-19. Overall study: Acute and convalescent COVID-19 samples came from the United States, Italy and Spain. PBMCs, B-cell-depleted T cells, or T cells provided the cDNA or gDNA that made up the material.

This clone came up once. This CDR3 is 17 amino acids long. Germline V lookup: CDR1 MRHNA, CDR2 SNTAGT. Deletions cut 2 bases from V and 0 bases from J, with 16 bases between. In the original analysis: Using reference gene primer amplification, nucleated cell counts were estimated. Produced via immunoSEQ multiplex PCR; TCRdb's table is partial and in-frame only. That table is the source of V, J and clone size, and D and trimming were worked out from the DNA. The sample has 200,000 to 250,000 clones, around 84% seen once. The receptor's source is a man aged 45-60 years with acute or convalescent COVID-19. The sample was peripheral blood. V usage is TRBV6-4 and J usage is TRBJ1-1; TRBD1 might be the D (6 bases). The CDR3 sequence: CASSDGGASNLNTEAFF. The DNA for the CDR3 is TGTGCCAGCAGTGACGGGGGGGCTTCCAACTTGAACACTGAAGCTTTCTTT.